The 23 T cell receptor beta chains in this list originate from one sample, sequenced in a study of response to subunit inactivated influenza vaccine. TCRdb re-called the RT-PCR reads with MiXCR, one entry per CDR3 protein. The sample shows under 950,000 distinct CDR3 sequences, 21% of them seen only once. The starting material was PBMCs from blood, obtained 5 days after vaccination. The origin of the receptors is a man aged 50 to 60 who received an inactivated influenza vaccine.

This clonotype was found many times. The chain carries TRBV4-1 and TRBJ2-7; D is perhaps TRBD1 (6 bases). Germline values: CDR1 MGHRA, CDR2 YSYEKL. Trimming took off 3 bases at V and 2 bases at J, with 8 bases between the two ends. The CDR3 is 13 amino acids. CDR3 region: CASSHDRTYEQYF. As DNA, the CDR3 is TGCGCCAGCAGCCATGACAGGACCTACGAGCAGTACTTC.

This clonotype was detected only a few times. This sequence joins TRBV4-2 and TRBJ2-7, with D unclear. Trimming removed 0 bases at V and 4 bases at J, with 10 bases between. Germline CDR1 reads LGHNA; CDR2 reads YNFKEQ. The CDR3 is 14 residues long. The DNA of the CDR3 is TGTGCCAGCAGCCAAGAAGAGGCGAGATACGAGCAGTACTTC. It yields the protein CASSQEEARYEQYF.

The J gene is TRBJ2-3, the V gene TRBV7-6; tentatively, D is TRBD2 (6 bases). The CDR3 totals 16 residues. The germline gives CDR1 SGHVS, CDR2 FNYEAQ. Trimming left V 2 bases short and J 4 bases short, with 16 bases between. The chain's CDR3 is CASSLSWRAAADTQYF. The CDR3 DNA sequence: TGTGCCAGCAGCTTAAGCTGGAGGGCCGCGGCAGATACGCAGTATTTT.

In this sample, this clonotype turned up a few times. The chain links TRBV5-1 to TRBJ2-7, with TRBD2 as a possible D gene (6 bases). V was pared by 4 bases and J by 3 bases, with 17 bases between. The CDR3 is 15 amino acids. Looked up from germline, CDR1 is SGHRS and CDR2 is YFSETQ. The CDR3 protein is CASSPSSGVGYEQYF. Written as DNA, the CDR3 is TGCGCCAGCAGCCCCTCGTCGGGAGTTGGCTACGAGCAGTACTTC.

The rearrangement uses TRBV12-5 and TRBJ2-1, with D tentatively TRBD2 (7 bases). Germline V gene data show CDR1 as LGHNT and CDR2 as FRNRAP. Trimming pared 1 base from V and 7 bases from J, leaving 11 bases between. The CDR3 runs to 14 residues. CDR3 amino acids: CASGLAGGLNEQFF. In DNA, the CDR3 is TGTGCTAGTGGTTTGGCGGGGGGCTTAAATGAGCAGTTCTTC. Using reference TRBV12-5 and TRBJ2-1 for the parts outside the CDR3, the full variable domain is DARVTQTPRHKVTEMGQEVTMRCQPILGHNTVFWYRQTMMQGLELLAYFRNRAPLDDSGMPKDRFSAEMPDATLATLKIQPSEPRDSAVYFCASGLAGGLNEQFFGPGTRLTVL.

This clonotype has more than one count but fewer than ten. V usage is TRBV9 and J usage is TRBJ2-1; TRBD2 agrees at 10 bases. V shed 4 bases, J shed 9 bases, and the junction held 16 bases outside the gene matches. The CDR3 spans 17 residues. Per germline, CDR1 SGDLS and CDR2 YYNGEE. The CDR3 DNA follows: TGTGCCAGCAGCAATCTTCCGGGGCTAGCGGGAGAGGGTGAGCAGTTCTTC. The encoded protein is CASSNLPGLAGEGEQFF.

The sample holds many counts of this clonotype. The chain is built from TRBV9 and TRBJ2-5, with D hard to call. Germline values: CDR1 SGDLS, CDR2 YYNGEE. This CDR3 has 13 residues. The ends were cut back, 4 bases at V and 6 bases at J, with 13 bases in the middle. The CDR3: CASSPAELKTQYF. In nucleotides, the CDR3 is TGTGCCAGCAGCCCCGCCGAATTAAAGACCCAGTACTTC. The variable domain in full, completed from reference TRBV9 and TRBJ2-5, reads DSGVTQTPKHLITATGQRVTLRCSPRSGDLSVYWYQQSLDQGLQFLIQYYNGEERAKGNILERFSAQQFPDLHSELNLSSLELGDSALYFCASSPAELKTQYFGPGTRLLVL.

The rearrangement joins TRBV12-3 or TRBV12-4 to TRBJ2-7; unclear D gene. V lost 4 bases and J 0 bases, leaving 16 bases between the germline ends. The CDR3 spans 16 residues. Here the CDR3 DNA reads TGTGCCAGCAGTTCTCCCCTTCACGCGCCCTCCTACGAGCAGTACTTC. Amino acids: CASSSPLHAPSYEQYF.

This clonotype turned up a few times. The V gene is TRBV10-3, the J gene TRBJ1-6, with TRBD1 matching 7 bases. This CDR3 is built from 13 residues. Trimming took 7 bases from V and 7 from J; bases not matched to a gene: 4. CDR1 is ENHRY and CDR2 is SYGVKD in the germline V gene. CDR3 in DNA: TGTGCCATCAAGTCAGGGGGGAATTCACCCCTCCACTTT. Translating gives CAIKSGGNSPLHF.

V is TRBV7-9 and J is TRBJ1-4; a weak D match, TRBD1 (5 bases). This CDR3 region has 14 residues. Germline loops: CDR1 SEHNR, CDR2 FQNEAQ (reference sequence). Between the trimmed V and J ends, which lost 0 bases and 8 bases, there was a span of 10 bases. CDR3 DNA: TGTGCCAGCAGCTTAGCCCAGGGAAGGGAAAAACTGTTTTTT. Its protein is CASSLAQGREKLFF.

V gene TRBV20-1 combines with J gene TRBJ2-7; TRBD1 or TRBD2 may be the D gene (6 bases each). The CDR3 spans 15 residues. V dropped 2 bases and J dropped 3 bases, with 17 bases sitting between them. Germline V lookup: CDR1 DFQATT, CDR2 SNEGSKA (reference sequence). In DNA, the CDR3 is TGCAGTGCTAGAACGGTGGGGGGCTTGAACTACGAGCAGTACTTC. Translating gives CSARTVGGLNYEQYF.

In this sample, this clonotype turned up a few times. The chain employs TRBV10-3 and TRBJ2-3, with 8 positions matching TRBD2. The CDR3 is 12 amino acids. V shed 8 bases, J shed 5 bases, and the junction held 3 bases outside the gene matches. Germline-derived CDR1 and CDR2 are ENHRY and SYGVKD. CDR3 DNA: TGTGCCATCGCTACTAGCGGAGATACGCAGTATTTT. The encoded protein is CAIATSGDTQYF.

This clonotype was observed a few times. This sequence joins TRBV29-1 and TRBJ1-1, with D hard to call. The length of the CDR3 is 12 residues. Germline V lookup: CDR1 SQVTM, CDR2 ANQGSEA. V was trimmed by 7 bases and J by 6 bases, leaving 15 bases between them. The CDR3 loop is CSGSQTNAEAFF. CDR3 bases: TGCAGCGGATCACAGACCAATGCTGAAGCTTTCTTT.

The chain recombines TRBV11-1 with TRBJ2-2, with a weak D call TRBD2 (5 bases). Germline V gene data show CDR1 as SGHAT and CDR2 as FQDESV (reference sequence). The germline V and J ends were trimmed by 2 bases and 2 bases, with 18 bases remaining between them. The CDR3 loop spans 18 amino acids. CDR3 bases: TGTGCCAGCAGCTTATTGTCGAAAAGCGGAACCAACACCGGGGAGCTGTTTTTT. Translating it yields CASSLLSKSGTNTGELFF. Together with reference TRBV11-1 and TRBJ2-2, the CDR3 gives the full variable domain: EAEVAQSPRYKITEKSQAVAFWCDPISGHATLYWYRQILGQGPELLVQFQDESVVDDSQLPKDRFSAERLKGVDSTLKIQPAELGDSAMYLCASSLLSKSGTNTGELFFGEGSRLTVL.

The J gene is TRBJ2-5, the V gene TRBV24-1; D remains ambiguous. Germline V gene data show CDR1 as KGHDR and CDR2 as SFDVKD. The V end was cut by 3 bases, the J end by 5 bases, with 15 bases between. The CDR3 totals 15 residues. The CDR3 DNA sequence: TGTGCCACCAGTGATACACGGACGGCCTGCGAGACCCAGTACTTC. Amino acid sequence: CATSDTRTACETQYF.

This clonotype turned up a few times. The rearrangement joins TRBV20-1 to TRBJ2-2; no definite D call. V lost 1 base, J lost 6 bases, and 6 bases lay in between. CDR1 is DFQATT and CDR2 is SNEGSKA in the germline V gene (reference sequence). CDR3 length: 12 amino acids. CDR3 DNA: TGCAGTGCTAGAGTAGACTCCGGGGAGCTGTTTTTT. Encoded protein: CSARVDSGELFF.

This clonotype was seen more than once but under ten times. This chain links TRBV12-3 or TRBV12-4 with TRBJ2-2; D gene uncertain. The CDR3 has 12 amino acids. V gave up 7 bases and J gave up 10 bases, with 13 bases separating them. The CDR3 loop reads CASNQGVEELFF. As DNA, the CDR3 is TGTGCCAGCAATCAAGGTGTTGAGGAGCTGTTTTTT.

V is TRBV29-1 and J is TRBJ2-1; 7 nucleotides agree with TRBD1. From germline, CDR1 is SQVTM and CDR2 ANQGSEA. V shed 2 bases and J 16 bases; nucleotides not matched to a gene: 14. This CDR3 contains 13 residues. CDR3 region: CSVETHRDSFPFF. The DNA of the CDR3 is TGCAGCGTTGAAACGCACCGGGACAGCTTCCCTTTCTTC.

This clonotype appeared a few times. The chain couples TRBV4-2 to TRBJ2-7; D is possibly TRBD1 or TRBD2 (6 bases each). The CDR3 is made up of 15 amino acids. Germline CDR1 reads LGHNA; CDR2 reads YNFKEQ. The V gene lost 5 bases and the J gene lost 4 bases, with 18 bases spanning the gap. The chain's CDR3 is CASSSFSSGAYEQYF. CDR3 DNA: TGTGCCAGCAGCAGCTTCTCTTCGGGGGCGTACGAGCAGTACTTC.

This clonotype was counted only a few times. The chain links TRBV29-1 to TRBJ2-3; 9 nucleotides align to TRBD2. V trimming: 8 bases; J trimming: 4 bases; junction bases outside the gene matches: 10. The V gene's germline CDR1 is SQVTM and CDR2 ANQGSEA. The CDR3 has 14 residues. The CDR3 loop is CSFGGGLAADTQYF. The CDR3 nucleotides are TGCAGCTTTGGAGGGGGACTAGCTGCAGATACGCAGTATTTT.

In its sample, this clonotype was seen many times. Written as DNA, the CDR3 is TGTGCCAGCAGCCAAGAAGACATGCCGAACACTGAAGCTTTCTTT. It encodes CASSQEDMPNTEAFF. The chain uses TRBV4-2 and TRBJ1-1; D is undetermined. Trimming removed 0 bases at V and 1 base at J, with 9 bases between. The CDR3 runs 15 residues. CDR1 and CDR2 from the germline V gene are LGHNA and YNFKEQ.

This clonotype was detected ten times or more. This chain uses TRBV12-3 or TRBV12-4 with TRBJ2-2; D may be TRBD1 (6 bases). With 2 bases removed from V and 3 bases from J, the gap between germline ends came to 13 bases. The CDR3 is 16 amino acids. CDR3 loop: CASSLNAGADTGELFF. In DNA form, the CDR3 reads TGTGCCAGCAGTTTAAATGCAGGGGCAGACACCGGGGAGCTGTTTTTT.

The V and J genes are TRBV4-2 and TRBJ1-1; TRBD1 matches 8 bases. Germline lookup yields CDR1 LGHNA and CDR2 YNFKEQ. V shed 1 base, J shed 0 bases, and the junction held 7 bases outside the gene matches. This CDR3 has 17 residues. The chain's CDR3 is CASSQGTGIRMNTEAFF. The CDR3 bases are TGTGCCAGCAGCCAAGGGACAGGGATTAGGATGAACACTGAAGCTTTCTTT.